This T cell receptor beta chain was captured by sequencing in a study of cytomegalovirus exposure and HLA in healthy donors. The PCR had 60 Vbeta and 13 Jbeta primers. The data were produced by immunoSEQ multiplex PCR, yet TCRdb's version contains in-frame clones alone and is incomplete. The data contain about 97,000 clones, more than 80% of them seen just once; the ten biggest clones take up about 3.7%. The sample taken for sequencing was PBMCs. The sequence was obtained from a man in his thirties or forties in good health and CMV-seronegative.

The CDR3 reads CASSWKGSAQPQHF. The CDR3 region has the DNA TGTGCCAGCAGCTGGAAGGGGTCGGCTCAGCCCCAGCATTTT. The chain couples TRBV5-6 to TRBJ1-5; D may be TRBD1 (5 bases). The germline V gene encodes CDR1 SGHDT and CDR2 YYEEEE. The CDR3 is 14 residues long. V lost 3 bases, J lost 6 bases, and 13 bases lay in between.